One and the same sample provided the 24 T cell receptor beta chains below, sequenced in a study of shared clonotypes between healthy human individuals. Assay: immunoSEQ multiplex PCR; the TCRdb copy retains only in-frame clones and omits some. Of around 980,000 clones listed, about 84% were seen once; the top ten hold 0.61%. Material: memory CD4+ T cells from PBMCs. As to subset: CD45RA-negative fraction. Receptors were obtained from a man aged 18 to 29 in good health. Some clones in this sample may be carry-over from other donors' samples.

The chain carries TRBV25-1 and TRBJ2-1; 7 bases align to TRBD2. The CDR3 runs 16 residues. V was pared by 3 bases and J by 3 bases, with 8 bases of the junction left unmatched. Per germline, CDR1 MGHDK and CDR2 SYGVNS. The CDR3 nucleotides read TGTGCCAGCAGTGATCCGTCTAGCGGCAGCTACAATGAGCAGTTCTTC. Its translation: CASSDPSSGSYNEQFF.

The chain has TRBV4-1 and TRBJ1-4; D might be TRBD1 (5 bases). The V end lost 1 base, the J end lost 11 bases, and 14 bases lay between the germline ends. This CDR3 contains 14 residues. The germline V gene encodes CDR1 MGHRA and CDR2 YSYEKL. The CDR3 spells CASSQVDGGRKLFF. In DNA form, the CDR3 reads TGCGCCAGCAGCCAAGTCGACGGGGGAAGGAAACTGTTTTTT.

V and J are TRBV4-2 and TRBJ2-7; TRBD2 matches 8 bases. CDR1 and CDR2 from the germline V gene are LGHNA and YNFKEQ. This CDR3 is built from 17 residues. V was clipped by 0 bases and J by 9 bases; unmatched bases: 16. CDR3 loop: CASSQDLLSGSVKGQYF. The CDR3 coding sequence is TGTGCCAGCAGCCAAGATCTTTTGAGCGGGAGCGTAAAGGGGCAGTACTTC.

The V and J genes are TRBV28 and TRBJ1-1; D not certain. The CDR3 spans 10 residues. Trimming removed 5 bases from V and 11 bases from J, with 9 bases in between. CDR1 and CDR2 (germline): MDHEN, SYDVKM. CDR3 bases: TGTGCCAGCAGTGGGTACTGGGCTTTCTTT. As protein: CASSGYWAFF.

This chain connects TRBV6-1 to TRBJ2-7; 9 nucleotides agree with TRBD1. The V gene's germline CDR1 is MNHNS and CDR2 SASEGT. V gave up 6 bases and J gave up 13 bases; unmatched junction bases: 13. This CDR3 comprises 13 residues. As DNA, the CDR3 is TGTGCCAGCAGCCAAAAACAGGGACAGGGATTATACTTC. This gives the protein CASSQKQGQGLYF.

The genes are TRBV4-3 and TRBJ2-5, with D possibly matching TRBD2 (5 bases). The CDR3 spans 17 residues. Trimming pared 1 base from V and 2 bases from J, leaving 17 bases between. Germline CDR1 reads LGHNA; CDR2 reads YSLEER. The CDR3 coding sequence is TGCGCCAGCAGCCAAGGGTTTATGGGAGAGATACAAGAGACCCAGTACTTC. Translation gives CASSQGFMGEIQETQYF.

The chain is built from TRBV6-1 and TRBJ2-7, with D maybe TRBD2 (5 bases). Looked up from germline, CDR1 is MNHNS and CDR2 is SASEGT. Trimming took 6 bases from V and 2 from J, leaving 17 bases between them. The CDR3 consists of 15 residues. CDR3 loop: CASRRDTWSPYEQYF. CDR3 in DNA: TGTGCCAGCAGGAGGGATACCTGGTCCCCCTACGAGCAGTACTTC.

Comment on this clone: Other DNA sequences of this sample code for an identical CDR3. This chain joins TRBV20-1 and TRBJ1-2; D call uncertain. The CDR3 loop spans 11 amino acids. V lost 4 bases to trimming and J lost 2 bases, with 5 bases between them. CDR1 is DFQATT and CDR2 is SNEGSKA in the germline V gene (reference sequence). CDR3 sequence reads: CSATENYGYTF. For the CDR3, the DNA is TGCAGTGCTACGGAGAACTATGGCTACACCTTC.

The chain combines TRBV7-2 with TRBJ2-7, with unresolved D. This CDR3 has 14 amino acids. The V gene lost 3 bases and the J gene lost 0 bases, with 9 bases spanning the gap. Germline V lookup: CDR1 SGHTA, CDR2 FQGNSA. As DNA, the CDR3 is TGTGCCAGCAGCTTGGACGGGTTCTCCTACGAGCAGTACTTC. Translation: CASSLDGFSYEQYF.

The chain recombines TRBV5-1 with TRBJ2-1; D is ambiguous. Trimming pared 3 bases from V and 8 bases from J, leaving 18 bases between. Germline CDR1 reads SGHRS; CDR2 reads YFSETQ. CDR3 length equals 15 residues. The CDR3, as DNA: TGCGCCAGCAGCTCCGGGTCTGGGGTAGGAGATGAGCAGTTCTTC. Its protein product is CASSSGSGVGDEQFF.

On this clone itself: A much larger clonotype is one base distant, so this may be a read error. The chain couples TRBV6-5 to TRBJ1-2; D is unresolved. CDR1 MNHEY and CDR2 SVGAGI come from the germline V gene. CDR3 size: 12 residues. The CDR3 DNA is TGTGCCAGCGAAGGGCCATCCTCTGGCTACGCCTTC. This codes for CASEGPSSGYAF.

The rearrangement links TRBV7-3 to TRBJ1-5; no definite D call. Germline CDR1 is SGHTA and CDR2 is FQGTGA. This CDR3 is 14 amino acids long. Trimming cost V 2 bases and J 4 bases, with 9 bases left between them. The DNA for the CDR3 is TGTGCCAGCAGCTTACTTGTAGGGAATCAGCCCCAGCATTTT. Translating it yields CASSLLVGNQPQHF.

DNA for the CDR3: TGTGCCAGCAGTGAATGGCCTAGCGGGGCCTTGGCCGGGGAGCTGTTTTTT. It codes for CASSEWPSGALAGELFF. The chain employs TRBV25-1 and TRBJ2-2; TRBD2 aligns across 9 bases. With V trimmed by 1 base and J by 6 bases, 9 bases remained unmatched. CDR3 length: 17 amino acids. The germline CDR1 and CDR2 sequences are MGHDK and SYGVNS.

V gene TRBV9 combines with J gene TRBJ1-2; 7 nucleotides align to TRBD1. This CDR3 is built from 12 residues. V lost 4 bases, J lost 7 bases, and 4 bases stayed unmatched. Germline CDR1 SGDLS, CDR2 YYNGEE. CDR3 in amino acids: CASSITGVGYTF. For the CDR3, the DNA is TGTGCCAGCAGCATCACAGGGGTTGGCTACACCTTC.

The J gene is TRBJ2-2, the V gene TRBV7-9, with D unclear. This CDR3 has 14 residues. The germline V gene has CDR1 SEHNR and CDR2 FQNEAQ (reference sequence). V shed 5 bases and J shed 5 bases, with 12 bases lying between them. The CDR3 protein is CASSTVGGTGELFF. DNA for the CDR3: TGTGCCAGCAGCACGGTCGGCGGTACCGGGGAGCTGTTTTTT.

This clone was picked up a small number of times. CDR3 DNA sequence: TGTGCCAGCAGTTGGTCTCGGGGAGTCGGGCAGCCCCAGCATTTT. This gives the protein CASSWSRGVGQPQHF. The chain has TRBV28 and TRBJ1-5, with D unclear. Germline loops: CDR1 MDHEN, CDR2 SYDVKM. V was trimmed by 4 bases and J by 7 bases, leaving 17 bases between them. The CDR3 runs 15 residues.

This chain connects TRBV5-6 to TRBJ2-5, with 7 bases identical to TRBD2. With V trimmed by 6 bases and J by 5 bases, 13 bases remained unmatched. CDR1 is SGHDT, CDR2 YYEEEE, per germline. This CDR3 comprises 15 residues. The CDR3 is CASTNQGGAGETQYF. The CDR3 DNA follows: TGTGCCAGCACCAATCAGGGAGGGGCGGGGGAGACCCAGTACTTC.

This clone was detected once. V and J are TRBV27 and TRBJ2-2; 9 bases map to TRBD1. CDR3 length: 15 amino acids. Looked up from germline, CDR1 is MNHEY and CDR2 is SMNVEV (reference sequence). With V trimmed by 0 bases and J by 7 bases, 3 bases remained unmatched. This chain's CDR3 is CASSLSGTGYGELFF. CDR3 nucleotide sequence: TGTGCCAGCAGTTTATCCGGGACAGGGTACGGGGAGCTGTTTTTT.

This clone came up once. The CDR3 region has the DNA TGTGCCAGCAGCTACGGACAGCCAGCCTACGAGCAGTACTTC. Protein: CASSYGQPAYEQYF. V and J are TRBV5-6 and TRBJ2-7; tentatively, D is TRBD1 (6 bases). From germline, CDR1 is SGHDT and CDR2 YYEEEE. Between the trimmed V and J ends, which lost 3 bases and 2 bases, there was a span of 12 bases. The length of the CDR3 is 14 residues.

This clone was seen a handful of times. The chain joins TRBV4-2 to TRBJ1-4; TRBD1 matches at 8 bases. V lost 3 bases, J lost 3 bases, and 3 bases stayed unmatched. The CDR3 totals 15 residues. Germline V lookup: CDR1 LGHNA, CDR2 YNFKEQ. The CDR3, as DNA: TGTGCCAGCAGCCAGGAGGGACAGGCTAATGAAAAACTGTTTTTT. Protein product: CASSQEGQANEKLFF.

The J gene is TRBJ1-2, the V gene TRBV9, with a possible D match to TRBD1 (5 bases). V lost 0 bases and J 4 bases, leaving 13 bases between the germline ends. Germline V gene data show CDR1 as SGDLS and CDR2 as YYNGEE. The CDR3 spans 15 residues. In DNA form, the CDR3 reads TGTGCCAGCAGCGTAGTAGACAGTTCGAGCTATGGCTACACCTTC. Residues: CASSVVDSSSYGYTF.

This clone was seen more than once but under ten times. This rearrangement joins TRBV27 to TRBJ1-1, with no clear D. The V and J ends lost 2 bases and 3 bases respectively, with 16 bases between them. The CDR3 runs 16 residues. Looked up from germline, CDR1 is MNHEY and CDR2 is SMNVEV (reference sequence). The CDR3 coding sequence is TGTGCCAGCAGTTTAATCCCCCCTGAAACCTACACTGAAGCTTTCTTT. The encoded protein is CASSLIPPETYTEAFF.

The CDR3 here is CASSFGARRTEAFF. The CDR3 DNA is TGTGCCAGCAGCTTTGGGGCGCGTAGAACTGAAGCTTTCTTT. This chain joins TRBV7-6 and TRBJ1-1; the D gene is possibly TRBD1 (5 bases). V was cut by 3 bases and J by 5 bases, with 13 bases left in between. The CDR3 sequence is 14 residues long. The germline V gene has CDR1 SGHVS and CDR2 FNYEAQ.

The V gene is TRBV5-1, the J gene TRBJ2-5, with TRBD1 identical over 9 bases. This CDR3 has 15 amino acids. V shed 0 bases and J 5 bases; nucleotides not matched to a gene: 5. The germline V gene has CDR1 SGHRS and CDR2 YFSETQ. CDR3 sequence reads: CASSLGQGGTETQYF. CDR3 in DNA: TGCGCCAGCAGCTTGGGACAGGGGGGAACGGAGACCCAGTACTTC.